These 21 T cell receptor beta chains were all obtained from the same sample, sequenced in a study of blood T cell repertoires in COVID-19. Generated by immunoSEQ multiplex PCR, the TCRdb table keeps only in-frame clones and is missing some. The sample shows some 180,000 clones, less than 90% of them seen only once. Source material: peripheral blood. All receptors derive from a man in his 70s with active or convalescent COVID-19.

In this sample, this clone turned up once. The chain carries TRBV5-1 and TRBJ2-1; 11 nucleotides line up with TRBD1. CDR3 length: 15 residues. J gave up 8 bases and V 3 bases, and 7 bases lay outside the gene matches. Looked up from germline, CDR1 is SGHRS and CDR2 is YFSETQ. The CDR3 protein is CASSWTGGLRDEQFF. The CDR3 region has the DNA TGCGCCAGCAGCTGGACAGGGGGCTTGCGGGATGAGCAGTTCTTC.

The chain has TRBV9 and TRBJ2-1; a weak D match, TRBD2 (6 bases). Trimming pared 2 bases from V and 6 bases from J, leaving 12 bases between. The germline V gene encodes CDR1 SGDLS and CDR2 YYNGEE. The CDR3 runs 14 residues. Written as DNA, the CDR3 is TGTGCCAGCAGCGTTGCGGGGACTCTCAATGAGCAGTTCTTC. Its protein product is CASSVAGTLNEQFF.

This chain uses TRBV19 with TRBJ2-1; TRBD2 is a possible D gene (5 bases). V shed 4 bases and J shed 3 bases, with 7 bases lying between them. Germline V gene sequence: CDR1 LNHDA, CDR2 SQIVND (reference sequence). CDR3 length: 13 residues. As DNA, the CDR3 is TGTGCCAGTAGTACAGACTACTACAATGAGCAGTTCTTC. Amino acids: CASSTDYYNEQFF.

The gene calls are TRBV10-2 and TRBJ2-6, with 10 bases identical to TRBD1. Germline loops: CDR1 WSHSY, CDR2 SAAADI. The length of the CDR3 is 17 residues. V was clipped by 6 bases and J by 0 bases; unmatched bases: 5. Here the CDR3 DNA reads TGCGCCAGCAGAGGGACAGGGGAAGGCTCTGGGGCCAACGTCCTGACTTTC. It yields the protein CASRGTGEGSGANVLTF.

This rearrangement joins TRBV7-8 to TRBJ2-7; 10 bases are shared with TRBD2. Germline V CDR1 and CDR2: SGHVS, FQNEAQ. J lost 0 bases, V lost 2 bases, and 4 bases had no gene match. The CDR3 sequence is 16 residues long. The CDR3 here is CASSLRTSGSSYEQYF. CDR3 sequence (DNA): TGTGCCAGCAGCTTACGGACTAGCGGCAGCTCCTACGAGCAGTACTTC.

The genes are TRBV4-3 and TRBJ2-7, with 8 bases fitting TRBD2. Unmatched junction bases numbered 4, after V lost 1 base and J lost 2 bases. From germline, CDR1 is LGHNA and CDR2 YSLEER. This CDR3 comprises 15 residues. The CDR3 is CASSQAGGGPYEQYF. The CDR3 region has the DNA TGCGCCAGCAGCCAAGCGGGGGGGGGTCCCTACGAGCAGTACTTC.

The chain recombines TRBV15 with TRBJ2-3; a possible D gene is TRBD1 (7 bases). Between the trimmed V and J ends, which lost 5 bases and 6 bases, there was a span of 18 bases. Germline V gene lookup returns CDR1 LNHNV and CDR2 YYDKDF (reference sequence). The CDR3 sequence is 15 residues long. Written as DNA, the CDR3 is TGTGCCACCAGCGGGAGGAAAGGGGGCTCGGATACGCAGTATTTT. It specifies CATSGRKGGSDTQYF.

As to this clone: The junction differs from germline at one of its ends, possibly a read error. This chain joins TRBV7-2 and TRBJ2-5; 8 positions agree with TRBD2. From germline, CDR1 is SGHTA and CDR2 FQGNSA. CDR3 length: 16 amino acids. The CDR3 DNA reads as TGTGCCAGCAGATTAGCGGGACAAAGGGTCCAAGAGACCCAGTACTTC. Its protein is CASRLAGQRVQETQYF.

This clone was found a few times. The rearrangement joins TRBV7-9 to TRBJ1-1, with 8 bases identical to TRBD1. The CDR3 runs to 16 residues. Germline V gene lookup returns CDR1 SEHNR and CDR2 FQNEAQ (reference sequence). J lost 1 base, V lost 5 bases, and 9 bases had no gene match. This CDR3 is CASSPTTGGTNTEAFF. DNA of the CDR3: TGTGCCAGCAGCCCTACCACAGGGGGGACGAACACTGAAGCTTTCTTT.

The chain is built from TRBV30 and TRBJ2-5, with 8 bases aligning to TRBD1. CDR3 length: 14 residues. V lost 2 bases, J lost 4 bases, and 6 bases stayed unmatched. Germline V gene data show CDR1 as GTSNPN and CDR2 as SVGIG (reference sequence). CDR3: CAWSPRGRGETQYF. Written as DNA, the CDR3 is TGTGCCTGGAGTCCCAGGGGGCGGGGAGAGACCCAGTACTTC.

The CDR3 nucleotides are TGTGCCAGCAGCCAATTTCCGGGAGGGACCTACAATGAGCAGTTCTTC. It is translated as CASSQFPGGTYNEQFF. The chain couples TRBV16 to TRBJ2-1; 8 bases are a match to TRBD2. V gave up 1 base and J gave up 2 bases; unmatched junction bases: 4. The germline CDR1 and CDR2 sequences are KGHSY and FQNENV. The CDR3 length is 16 residues.

V and J are TRBV9 and TRBJ1-5, with TRBD1 matching over 7 bases. Germline CDR1 SGDLS, CDR2 YYNGEE. The CDR3 covers 16 residues. The junction had 7 bases not matched to a gene; V was cut back by 4 bases and J by 0 bases. The CDR3 DNA is TGTGCCAGCAGCCAGGGGGGTGATTATAGCAATCAGCCCCAGCATTTT. Translated: CASSQGGDYSNQPQHF.

This clone has just one count. The gene calls are TRBV5-1 and TRBJ2-1; 7 positions match TRBD2. The V gene end was trimmed by 4 bases and the J gene end by 2 bases; junction bases not matched to a gene: 9. The CDR3 covers 16 residues. The germline V gene encodes CDR1 SGHRS and CDR2 YFSETQ. This CDR3 reads CASSTPSGSTYNEQFF. DNA of the CDR3: TGCGCCAGCAGCACGCCTAGCGGATCCACCTACAATGAGCAGTTCTTC. Supplemented by reference TRBV5-1 and TRBJ2-1, the full variable domain reads KAGVTQTPRYLIKTRGQQVTLSCSPISGHRSVSWYQQTPGQGLQFLFEYFSETQRNKGNFPGRFSGRQFSNSRSEMNVSTLELGDSALYLCASSTPSGSTYNEQFFGPGTRLTVL.

This clone was found many times. The rearrangement joins TRBV28 to TRBJ1-3; 9 bases agree with TRBD1. The V gene end was trimmed by 8 bases and the J gene end by 5 bases; junction bases not matched to a gene: 13. CDR3 length: 16 amino acids. Germline V CDR1 and CDR2: MDHEN, SYDVKM. This chain's CDR3 is CASASLGQGIRNTIYF. The CDR3 bases are TGTGCCAGCGCTTCTCTCGGACAGGGGATCCGAAACACCATATATTTT.

This chain joins TRBV13 and TRBJ2-6; 8 bases agree with TRBD1. Trimming removed 5 bases from V and 2 bases from J; junction bases left unmatched: 17. The CDR3 sequence is 20 residues long. Germline V gives CDR1 PRHDT, CDR2 FYEKMQ (reference sequence). In DNA, the CDR3 is TGTGCCAGCAGCCGCGCCTCCGGGACAGGCCCCTTCGCTGGGGCCAACGTCCTGACTTTC. Translating gives CASSRASGTGPFAGANVLTF.

This clone was detected a few times. V gene TRBV5-1 combines with J gene TRBJ1-1; 8 bases map to TRBD1. Germline CDR1 reads SGHRS; CDR2 reads YFSETQ. The CDR3 contains 15 residues. With V trimmed by 4 bases and J by 3 bases, 8 bases remained unmatched. CDR3 sequence: CASSASGGRDTEAFF. The DNA of the CDR3 is TGCGCCAGCAGCGCATCAGGGGGCCGGGACACTGAAGCTTTCTTT. Filled out from reference TRBV5-1 and TRBJ1-1, the complete variable domain reads KAGVTQTPRYLIKTRGQQVTLSCSPISGHRSVSWYQQTPGQGLQFLFEYFSETQRNKGNFPGRFSGRQFSNSRSEMNVSTLELGDSALYLCASSASGGRDTEAFFGQGTRLTVV.

CDR3 region: CASSDWDWSSGNTIYF. The CDR3 DNA reads TGTGCCAGCAGTGACTGGGACTGGAGCTCTGGAAACACCATATATTTT. The rearrangement uses TRBV6-1 and TRBJ1-3; possible D gene TRBD1, 5 bases. The CDR3 extends over 16 amino acids. V lost 3 bases to trimming and J lost 0 bases, with 12 bases between them. CDR1 is MNHNS, CDR2 SASEGT, per germline.

The rearrangement links TRBV7-8 to TRBJ2-7; D gene uncertain. Germline-derived CDR1 and CDR2 are SGHVS and FQNEAQ. With 1 base removed from V and 4 bases from J, the gap between germline ends came to 5 bases. CDR3 length: 12 amino acids. As DNA, the CDR3 is TGTGCCAGCAGCTTAGTGAGGTACGAGCAGTACTTC. This translates into CASSLVRYEQYF. Full variable domain (missing parts from reference TRBV7-8 and TRBJ2-7): GAGVSQSPRYKVAKRGQDVALRCDPISGHVSLFWYQQALGQGPEFLTYFQNEAQLDKSGLPSDRFFAERPEGSVSTLKIQRTQQEDSAVYLCASSLVRYEQYFGPGTRLTVT.

This rearrangement joins TRBV20-1 to TRBJ1-1; D is unclear. V shed 3 bases and J shed 2 bases, with 22 bases lying between them. CDR1 and CDR2 from the germline V gene are DFQATT and SNEGSKA (reference sequence). CDR3 length: 17 amino acids. CDR3 sequence: CSASKGAKVLANTEAFF. CDR3 in DNA: TGCAGTGCTAGTAAGGGAGCGAAAGTCTTAGCAAACACTGAAGCTTTCTTT.

CDR3 sequence: CASSLSPSGGSYNEQFF. The DNA for the CDR3 is TGTGCCAGCAGTTTATCCCCCTCTGGCGGGAGTTACAATGAGCAGTTCTTC. The chain recombines TRBV27 with TRBJ2-1; 7 nucleotides align to TRBD2. This CDR3 has 17 amino acids. After removal of 0 bases from V and 4 bases from J, the junction contained 9 bases not matched to a gene. CDR1 and CDR2 from the germline V gene are MNHEY and SMNVEV (reference sequence).

This chain uses TRBV6-5 with TRBJ1-5; D is unclear. The V and J ends lost 6 bases and 3 bases respectively, with 18 bases between them. The CDR3 consists of 16 residues. Germline loops: CDR1 MNHEY, CDR2 SVGAGI. The DNA for the CDR3 is TGTGCCAGCAGCTACCTAGTTTCCGGGGACAATCAGCCCCAGCATTTT. Protein: CASSYLVSGDNQPQHF.